The 6 T cell receptor beta chains in this list originate from one sample, sequenced in a study of cytomegalovirus exposure and HLA in healthy donors. Researchers ran the PCR with 60 Vbeta and 13 Jbeta primers. Sequencing used immunoSEQ multiplex PCR; TCRdb keeps in-frame clones, though not all of them. This sample has some 150,000 clones; roughly 78% occur once, and the top ten carry approximately 4.2%. Sequencing was carried out using PBMCs. These receptors originate from a man between 50 and 59 years old in good health and CMV-seropositive.

The chain is built from TRBV9 and TRBJ2-5; TRBD2 agrees at 7 bases. Germline V gives CDR1 SGDLS, CDR2 YYNGEE. The V and J ends lost 2 bases and 2 bases, in that order; junction bases with no gene match: 12. The CDR3 is 17 amino acids. The chain's CDR3 is CASSVGGLSGMQETQYF. In nucleotides, the CDR3 is TGTGCCAGCAGCGTGGGGGGGTTGAGCGGGATGCAAGAGACCCAGTACTTC.

The CDR3 DNA follows: TGTGCCAGCAGCTTGTCCTCGAGCACCGGGGACAGGTACCGGGGCTACACCTTC. It is translated as CASSLSSSTGDRYRGYTF. The chain has TRBV5-5 and TRBJ1-2; 8 nucleotides align to TRBD1. CDR3 length: 18 amino acids. V lost 1 base, J lost 8 bases, and 19 bases stayed unmatched. CDR1 is SGHKS and CDR2 is YYEKEE in the germline V gene (reference sequence). The full variable domain, with the rest looked up from reference TRBV5-5 and TRBJ1-2, is DAGVTQSPTHLIKTRGQQVTLRCSPISGHKSVSWYQQVLGQGPQFIFQYYEKEERGRGNFPDRFSARQFPNYSSELNVNALLLGDSALYLCASSLSSSTGDRYRGYTFGSGTRLTVV.

This chain joins TRBV5-1 and TRBJ2-5; perhaps TRBD1 as D (6 bases). V was cut by 5 bases and J by 0 bases, with 8 bases left in between. Germline V lookup: CDR1 SGHRS, CDR2 YFSETQ. This CDR3 contains 13 residues. The CDR3 reads CASRDSHQETQYF. DNA of the CDR3: TGCGCCAGCAGGGACAGTCACCAAGAGACCCAGTACTTC.

This clone was recorded once. This chain uses TRBV19 with TRBJ1-6, with D unresolved. This CDR3 has 14 residues. Germline CDR1 is LNHDA and CDR2 is SQIVND (reference sequence). Trimming took off 6 bases at V and 4 bases at J, with 10 bases between the two ends. The CDR3 DNA is TGTGCCAGTAGCCCCGGGAGGTATAATTCACCCCTCCACTTT. It yields the protein CASSPGRYNSPLHF.

The chain couples TRBV19 to TRBJ2-3; possibly TRBD1 for D (7 bases). Germline assignment: CDR1 LNHDA and CDR2 SQIVND (reference sequence). The CDR3 has 15 amino acids. V was pared by 5 bases and J by 3 bases, with 15 bases between. CDR3 nucleotides: TGTGCCAGTAGTGGGGGGACAGTCCAGACAGATACGCAGTATTTT. It specifies CASSGGTVQTDTQYF. The whole variable domain, filled in from reference TRBV19 and TRBJ2-3, reads DGGITQSPKYLFRKEGQNVTLSCEQNLNHDAMYWYRQDPGQGLRLIYYSQIVNDFQKGDIAEGYSVSREKKESFPLTVTSAQKNPTAFYLCASSGGTVQTDTQYFGPGTRLTVL.

CDR3 sequence: CASSLAGGRTDTQYF. The CDR3, as DNA: TGTGCCAGCAGCTTAGCGGGGGGGCGCACAGATACGCAGTATTTT. The chain employs TRBV7-2 and TRBJ2-3, with D possibly TRBD2 on 7 matching bases. Germline assignment: CDR1 SGHTA and CDR2 FQGNSA. This CDR3 has 15 amino acids. V shed 0 bases and J shed 1 base, with 8 bases lying between them.